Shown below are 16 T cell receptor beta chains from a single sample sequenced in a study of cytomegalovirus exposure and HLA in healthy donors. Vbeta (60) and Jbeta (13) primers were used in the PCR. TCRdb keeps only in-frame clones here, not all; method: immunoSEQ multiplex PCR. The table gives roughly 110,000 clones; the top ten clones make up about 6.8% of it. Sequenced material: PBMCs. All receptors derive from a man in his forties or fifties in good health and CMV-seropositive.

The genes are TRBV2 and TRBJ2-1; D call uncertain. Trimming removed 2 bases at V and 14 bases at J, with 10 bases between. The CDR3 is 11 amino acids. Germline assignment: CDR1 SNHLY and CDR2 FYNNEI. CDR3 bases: TGTGCCAGCAGTGAAACCCTCCGGGAGTTCTTC. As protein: CASSETLREFF.

The CDR3 is CASSLEQPYNEQFF. DNA of the CDR3: TGTGCCAGCAGCTTAGAACAGCCGTACAATGAGCAGTTCTTC. This sequence joins TRBV7-2 and TRBJ2-1; D uncertain. Germline V gene data show CDR1 as SGHTA and CDR2 as FQGNSA. Trimming took off 1 base at V and 4 bases at J, with 8 bases between the two ends. This CDR3 is built from 14 residues. Combining the CDR3 with reference TRBV7-2 and TRBJ2-1 gives the whole variable domain GAGVSQSPSNKVTEKGKDVELRCDPISGHTALYWYRQSLGQGLEFLIYFQGNSAPDKSGLPSDRFSAERTGGSVSTLTIQRTQQEDSAVYLCASSLEQPYNEQFFGPGTRLTVL.

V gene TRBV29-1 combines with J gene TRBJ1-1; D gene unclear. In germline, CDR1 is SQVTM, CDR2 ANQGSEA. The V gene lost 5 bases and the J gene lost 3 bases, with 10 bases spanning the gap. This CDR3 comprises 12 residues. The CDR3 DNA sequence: TGCAGCGTTCTCGATGGGCACACTGAAGCTTTCTTT. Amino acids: CSVLDGHTEAFF.

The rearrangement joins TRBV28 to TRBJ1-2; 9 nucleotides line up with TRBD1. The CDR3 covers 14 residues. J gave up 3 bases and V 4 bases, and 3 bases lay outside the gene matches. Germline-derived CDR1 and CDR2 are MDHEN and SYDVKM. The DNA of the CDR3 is TGTGCCAGCAGTTCAACAGGGGGCGACTATGGCTACACCTTC. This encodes CASSSTGGDYGYTF.

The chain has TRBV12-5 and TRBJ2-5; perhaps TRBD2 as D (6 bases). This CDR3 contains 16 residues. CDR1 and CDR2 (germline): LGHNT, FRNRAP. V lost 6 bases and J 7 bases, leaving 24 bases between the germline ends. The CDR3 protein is CASGSPRRATDATQYF. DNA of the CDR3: TGTGCTAGTGGCTCCCCGCGGAGGGCTACTGATGCGACCCAGTACTTC.

CDR3 nucleotide sequence: TGTGCCAGCAGCGACAGGCTCGAACAGTACTTC. Its protein is CASSDRLEQYF. The rearrangement joins TRBV28 to TRBJ2-7; D might be TRBD1 (6 bases). V lost 6 bases, J lost 10 bases, and 13 bases lay in between. This CDR3 is built from 11 residues. Germline CDR1 reads MDHEN; CDR2 reads SYDVKM. Filled out from reference TRBV28 and TRBJ2-7, the complete variable domain reads DVKVTQSSRYLVKRTGEKVFLECVQDMDHENMFWYRQDPGLGLRLIYFSYDVKMKEKGDIPEGYSVSREKKERFSLILESASTNQTSMYLCASSDRLEQYFGPGTRLTVT.

This CDR3 is CASRPRAAAFF. The CDR3 nucleotides are TGTGCCAGCAGGCCCCGAGCGGCGGCTTTCTTT. The V and J genes are TRBV2 and TRBJ1-1; D remains unclear. The CDR3 runs to 11 residues. Germline-derived CDR1 and CDR2 are SNHLY and FYNNEI. The ends were cut back, 6 bases at V and 11 bases at J, with 13 bases in the middle. Complete variable domain (other parts from reference TRBV2 and TRBJ1-1): EPEVTQTPSHQVTQMGQEVILRCVPISNHLYFYWYRQILGQKVEFLVSFYNNEISEKSEIFDDQFSVERPDGSNFTLKIRSTKLEDSAMYFCASRPRAAAFFGQGTRLTVV.

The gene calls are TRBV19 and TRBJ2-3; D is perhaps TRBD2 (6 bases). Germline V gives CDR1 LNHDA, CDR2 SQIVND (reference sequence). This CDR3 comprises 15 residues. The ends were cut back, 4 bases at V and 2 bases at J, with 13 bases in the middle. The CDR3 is CASSTGLTLTDTQYF. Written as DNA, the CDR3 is TGTGCCAGTAGTACGGGACTCACACTCACAGATACGCAGTATTTT.

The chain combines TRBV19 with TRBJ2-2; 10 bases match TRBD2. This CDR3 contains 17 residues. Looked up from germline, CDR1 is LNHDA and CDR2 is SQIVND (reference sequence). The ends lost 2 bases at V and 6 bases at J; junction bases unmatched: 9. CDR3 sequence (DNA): TGTGCCAGTAGTATAATTCAGCGGGAGGGCCGGCCCGGGGAGCTGTTTTTT. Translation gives CASSIIQREGRPGELFF.

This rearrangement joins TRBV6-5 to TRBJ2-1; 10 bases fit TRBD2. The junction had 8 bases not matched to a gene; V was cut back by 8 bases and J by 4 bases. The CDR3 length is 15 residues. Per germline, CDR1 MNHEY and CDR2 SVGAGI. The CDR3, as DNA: TGTGCCAGCCGAAGACTAGCGGGTACTTACAATGAGCAGTTCTTC. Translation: CASRRLAGTYNEQFF.

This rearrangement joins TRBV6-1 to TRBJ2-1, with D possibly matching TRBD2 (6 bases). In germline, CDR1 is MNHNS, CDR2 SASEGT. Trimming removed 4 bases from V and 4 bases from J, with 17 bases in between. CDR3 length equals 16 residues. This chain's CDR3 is CASSVRDRTGYNEQFF. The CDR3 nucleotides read TGTGCCAGCAGTGTGCGGGATAGGACTGGGTACAATGAGCAGTTCTTC.

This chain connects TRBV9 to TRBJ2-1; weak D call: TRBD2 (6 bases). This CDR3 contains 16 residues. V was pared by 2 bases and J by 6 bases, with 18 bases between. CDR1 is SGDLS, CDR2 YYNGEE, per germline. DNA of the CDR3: TGTGCCAGCAGCGTTGCCAGTGGGGTGACTAGCAATGAGCAGTTCTTC. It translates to CASSVASGVTSNEQFF.

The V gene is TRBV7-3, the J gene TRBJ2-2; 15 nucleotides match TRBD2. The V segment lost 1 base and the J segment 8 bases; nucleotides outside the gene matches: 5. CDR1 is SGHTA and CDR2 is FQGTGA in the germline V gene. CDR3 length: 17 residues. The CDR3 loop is CASSLMGLAGGRGELFF. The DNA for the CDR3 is TGTGCCAGCAGCTTAATGGGACTAGCGGGAGGACGGGGGGAGCTGTTTTTT. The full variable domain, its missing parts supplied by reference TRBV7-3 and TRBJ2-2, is GAGVSQTPSNKVTEKGKYVELRCDPISGHTALYWYRQSLGQGPEFLIYFQGTGAADDSGLPNDRFFAVRPEGSVSTLKIQRTERGDSAVYLCASSLMGLAGGRGELFFGEGSRLTVL.

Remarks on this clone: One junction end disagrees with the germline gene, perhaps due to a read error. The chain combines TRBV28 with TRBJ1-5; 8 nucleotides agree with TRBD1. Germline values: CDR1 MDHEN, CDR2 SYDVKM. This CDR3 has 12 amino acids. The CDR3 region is CASSFRTGRLYF. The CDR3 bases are TGTGCCAGCAGTTTCAGGACAGGGAGATTATATTTT. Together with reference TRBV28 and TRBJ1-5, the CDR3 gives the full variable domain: DVKVTQSSRYLVKRTGEKVFLECVQDMDHENMFWYRQDPGLGLRLIYFSYDVKMKEKGDIPEGYSVSREKKERFSLILESASTNQTSMYLCASSFRTGRLYFGDGTRLSIL.

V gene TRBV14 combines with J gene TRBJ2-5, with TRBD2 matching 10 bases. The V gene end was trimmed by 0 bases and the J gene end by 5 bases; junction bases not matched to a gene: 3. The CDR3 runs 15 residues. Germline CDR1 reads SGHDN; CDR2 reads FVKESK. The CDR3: CASSQELAGRETQYF. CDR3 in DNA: TGTGCCAGCAGCCAAGAACTAGCGGGAAGGGAGACCCAGTACTTC.

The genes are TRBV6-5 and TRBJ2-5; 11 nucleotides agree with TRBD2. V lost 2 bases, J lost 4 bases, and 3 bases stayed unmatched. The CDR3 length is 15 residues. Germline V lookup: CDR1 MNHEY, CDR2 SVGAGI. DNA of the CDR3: TGTGCCAGCAGTTACAGCGGGACTAGCGGAGAGACCCAGTACTTC. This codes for CASSYSGTSGETQYF.